Each of the 27 T cell receptor beta chains below was sequenced from the same sample in a study of CD8+ T cells in alopecia areata. RNA extraction was followed by reverse transcription into cDNA, which acted as the sequencing template. Sequenced by immunoSEQ multiplex PCR; TCRdb stores in-frame clones only, minus some. The sample shows roughly 120,000 clones, 56% of them seen only once. Treatment indicated: oral pan-JAK inhibitor, 5-10 mg twice daily. Sequenced material: CD4+ T cells sorted from blood, taken at week 24, from a patient treated with tofacitinib. The receptors shown here come from a human donor with alopecia areata.

There are a few counts of this clone. The chain combines TRBV19 with TRBJ2-3; tentative D call: TRBD1 (7 bases). Deletions cut 5 bases from V and 2 bases from J, with 14 bases between. Germline V gene lookup returns CDR1 LNHDA and CDR2 SQIVND (reference sequence). This CDR3 comprises 15 residues. The CDR3 spells CASSDQGGFTDTQYF. CDR3 nucleotides: TGTGCCAGTAGTGATCAGGGGGGATTCACAGATACGCAGTATTTT.

The V call is TRBV27, the J call TRBJ2-6, with D maybe TRBD1 (6 bases). Germline lookup yields CDR1 MNHEY and CDR2 SMNVEV (reference sequence). The CDR3 has 15 amino acids. The ends were cut back, 6 bases at V and 3 bases at J, with 12 bases in the middle. CDR3 nucleotide sequence: TGTGCCAGCAGATACAGGGTCGGTGGGGCCAACGTCCTGACTTTC. Protein product: CASRYRVGGANVLTF.

The chain employs TRBV5-4 and TRBJ1-2; no firm D call. The V and J ends lost 5 bases and 3 bases respectively, with 14 bases between them. The CDR3 consists of 14 residues. Germline loops: CDR1 SGHNT, CDR2 YYREEE (reference sequence). The CDR3 region is CASRPGDRDYGYTF. The CDR3 DNA follows: TGTGCCAGCAGACCCGGGGATCGGGACTATGGCTACACCTTC.

In its sample, this clone was seen a few times. This chain joins TRBV29-1 and TRBJ1-1; D unresolved. Germline loops: CDR1 SQVTM, CDR2 ANQGSEA. This CDR3 contains 13 residues. V gave up 4 bases and J gave up 5 bases, with 14 bases separating them. DNA for the CDR3: TGCAGCGTTGGCACTTTAGGGAGTACTGAAGCTTTCTTT. This translates into CSVGTLGSTEAFF.

This clone appeared a few times. The gene calls are TRBV30 and TRBJ2-7; 10 bases line up with TRBD2. The germline V gene encodes CDR1 GTSNPN and CDR2 SVGIG (reference sequence). CDR3 length equals 15 residues. Trimming at V came to 3 bases and at J to 3 bases, leaving 8 bases not matched to a gene. The CDR3 nucleotides are TGTGCCTGGAGCGACCTAGCGGGGGATTACTACGAGCAGTACTTC. This encodes CAWSDLAGDYYEQYF.

The chain links TRBV19 to TRBJ2-5; D is unresolved. The CDR3 extends over 13 amino acids. V lost 2 bases and J 2 bases, leaving 6 bases between the germline ends. From germline, CDR1 is LNHDA and CDR2 SQIVND (reference sequence). The CDR3 coding sequence is TGTGCCAGTAGTATAAGCGTTCAAGAGACCCAGTACTTC. Its protein product is CASSISVQETQYF. Full variable domain (outside the CDR3, taken from reference TRBV19 and TRBJ2-5): DGGITQSPKYLFRKEGQNVTLSCEQNLNHDAMYWYRQDPGQGLRLIYYSQIVNDFQKGDIAEGYSVSREKKESFPLTVTSAQKNPTAFYLCASSISVQETQYFGPGTRLLVL.

The rearrangement links TRBV7-9 to TRBJ1-6, with no clear D. Germline values: CDR1 SEHNR, CDR2 FQNEAQ (reference sequence). The V gene lost 5 bases and the J gene lost 10 bases, with 12 bases spanning the gap. CDR3 length equals 13 residues. CDR3 sequence: CASSPGGESPLHF. The DNA of the CDR3 is TGTGCCAGCAGCCCTGGTGGAGAATCACCCCTCCACTTT.

The CDR3 sequence is CSVAERYSGNTIYF. CDR3 coding DNA: TGCAGCGTTGCGGAGAGATACTCTGGAAACACCATATATTTT. The chain recombines TRBV29-1 with TRBJ1-3; D remains unclear. Deletions cut 4 bases from V and 0 bases from J, with 10 bases between. This CDR3 spans 14 amino acids. Germline lookup yields CDR1 SQVTM and CDR2 ANQGSEA. The whole variable domain, remainder taken from reference TRBV29-1 and TRBJ1-3, is SAVISQKPSRDICQRGTSLTIQCQVDSQVTMMFWYRQQPGQSLTLIATANQGSEATYESGFVIDKFPISRPNLTFSTLTVSNMSPEDSSIYLCSVAERYSGNTIYFGEGSWLTVV.

The chain is built from TRBV30 and TRBJ2-7, with D possibly matching TRBD2 (5 bases). V lost 3 bases and J lost 3, with 12 bases in between. Germline CDR1 GTSNPN, CDR2 SVGIG (reference sequence). This CDR3 contains 13 residues. DNA of the CDR3: TGTGCCTGGAGAGGGCCGGGGAGCTACGAGCAGTACTTC. It encodes CAWRGPGSYEQYF.

This rearrangement joins TRBV30 to TRBJ1-4, with TRBD1 as a possible D gene (6 bases). Trimming took 4 bases from V and 4 from J, leaving 22 bases between them. Per the germline V gene, CDR1 is GTSNPN and CDR2 is SVGIG (reference sequence). CDR3 length: 17 residues. CDR3 residues: CAWNVKSGAFYNEKLFF. CDR3 in DNA: TGTGCCTGGAATGTGAAGTCAGGGGCCTTCTATAATGAAAAACTGTTTTTT.

The J gene is TRBJ2-7, the V gene TRBV29-1, with D unresolved. The germline V and J ends were trimmed by 4 bases and 7 bases, with 11 bases remaining between them. CDR1 is SQVTM, CDR2 ANQGSEA, per germline. The CDR3 is made up of 11 amino acids. Here the CDR3 DNA reads TGCAGCGTTGCCGGTAATGGTGAGCAGTACTTC. Amino acid sequence: CSVAGNGEQYF.

J is TRBJ1-5 and V is TRBV4-1; D is perhaps TRBD1 (5 bases). This CDR3 has 16 residues. The V end was cut by 0 bases, the J end by 5 bases, with 14 bases between. Germline loops: CDR1 MGHRA, CDR2 YSYEKL. The CDR3 DNA follows: TGCGCCAGCAGCCAAGATGCGGGGGTAATCTATCAGCCCCAGCATTTT. This sequence encodes CASSQDAGVIYQPQHF.

The gene calls are TRBV14 and TRBJ2-7, with TRBD1 as a possible D gene (6 bases). With 0 bases removed from V and 8 bases from J, the gap between germline ends came to 11 bases. The CDR3 is made up of 13 amino acids. From germline, CDR1 is SGHDN and CDR2 FVKESK. CDR3 coding DNA: TGTGCCAGCAGCCAAGAGTTGAGGGACAAGCAGTACTTC. Translating it yields CASSQELRDKQYF.

V is TRBV25-1 and J is TRBJ1-6, with D possibly being TRBD1 (5 bases). The V end was cut by 3 bases, the J end by 10 bases, with 13 bases between. The germline V gene has CDR1 MGHDK and CDR2 SYGVNS. The CDR3 contains 14 residues. CDR3 residues: CASSEGGNGSPLHF. In DNA, the CDR3 is TGTGCCAGCAGTGAGGGGGGGAACGGATCACCCCTCCACTTT.

This clone was seen just once. V gene TRBV19 combines with J gene TRBJ1-2, with 10 bases aligning to TRBD1. Trimming removed 4 bases from V and 7 bases from J; junction bases left unmatched: 6. CDR1 and CDR2 from the germline V gene are LNHDA and SQIVND (reference sequence). This CDR3 has 14 amino acids. The CDR3 loop reads CASSTGGTGAGYTF. As DNA, the CDR3 is TGTGCCAGTAGTACAGGTGGGACAGGGGCTGGCTACACCTTC.

The rearrangement uses TRBV19 and TRBJ1-2, with 10 bases aligning to TRBD1. Germline V CDR1 and CDR2: LNHDA, SQIVND (reference sequence). The length of the CDR3 is 15 residues. Germline trimming cut 7 bases from V and 2 bases from J; bases unmatched to any gene: 7. Here the CDR3 reads CASTRRDRGNYGYTF. CDR3 nucleotides: TGTGCCAGTACCCGCCGGGACAGGGGAAACTATGGCTACACCTTC.

The V call is TRBV5-6, the J call TRBJ2-5, with unresolved D. There are 12 residues in the CDR3. Trimming cost V 1 base and J 3 bases, with 4 bases left between them. Germline assignment: CDR1 SGHDT and CDR2 YYEEEE. CDR3 sequence reads: CASSLMEETQYF. DNA for the CDR3: TGTGCCAGCAGCTTGATGGAAGAGACCCAGTACTTC. Variable domain in full (rest from reference TRBV5-6 and TRBJ2-5): DAGVTQSPTHLIKTRGQQVTLRCSPKSGHDTVSWYQQALGQGPQFIFQYYEEEERQRGNFPDRFSGHQFPNYSSELNVNALLLGDSALYLCASSLMEETQYFGPGTRLLVL.

The J gene is TRBJ1-1, the V gene TRBV7-2; 9 nucleotides agree with TRBD1. The CDR3 runs to 14 residues. V was pared by 6 bases and J by 5 bases, with 7 bases of the junction left unmatched. Germline V gene lookup returns CDR1 SGHTA and CDR2 FQGNSA. The CDR3 region is CASRKQGARTEAFF. The CDR3 DNA follows: TGTGCCAGCAGAAAACAGGGGGCGAGAACTGAAGCTTTCTTT.

There are a few counts of this clone. The chain has TRBV10-3 and TRBJ2-1; D possibly corresponds to TRBD1 (6 bases). V was cut by 6 bases and J by 2 bases, with 8 bases left in between. CDR1 ENHRY and CDR2 SYGVKD come from the germline V gene. This CDR3 contains 13 residues. This CDR3 is CAIRGDTYNEQFF. The CDR3 DNA reads TGTGCCATCAGAGGGGACACCTACAATGAGCAGTTCTTC.

This chain connects TRBV7-9 to TRBJ2-3; D could derive from TRBD1 or TRBD2 (6 bases each). In germline, CDR1 is SEHNR, CDR2 FQNEAQ (reference sequence). Trimming shortened V by 0 bases and J by 8 bases, and 15 bases separated the two germline ends. The CDR3 loop spans 15 amino acids. The CDR3 loop is CASSLAVTSGATQYF. The CDR3 DNA reads as TGTGCCAGCAGCTTAGCGGTGACGTCGGGGGCTACGCAGTATTTT. The full variable domain, in which reference TRBV7-9 and TRBJ2-3 provide the parts outside the CDR3, is DTGVSQNPRHKITKRGQNVTFRCDPISEHNRLYWYRQTLGQGPEFLTYFQNEAQLEKSRLLSDRFSAERPKGSFSTLEIQRTEQGDSAMYLCASSLAVTSGATQYFGPGTRLTVL.

This clone came up a few times. The V gene is TRBV7-2, the J gene TRBJ2-7; possible D gene TRBD1, 6 bases. Trimming stripped 3 bases from V and 4 bases from J, with 10 bases between. CDR3 length: 13 residues. The germline V gene has CDR1 SGHTA and CDR2 FQGNSA. The CDR3 loop is CASSFSQGYEQYF. The CDR3 DNA reads TGTGCCAGCAGCTTCAGCCAGGGGTACGAGCAGTACTTC.

The V and J genes are TRBV2 and TRBJ2-4, with a weak D call TRBD1 (6 bases). Germline V lookup: CDR1 SNHLY, CDR2 FYNNEI. V lost 6 bases and J lost 9, with 15 bases in between. The CDR3 is 13 residues long. CDR3 sequence (DNA): TGTGCCAGCAGGAGGGCAGGGGATACCATTCAGTACTTC. Translation gives CASRRAGDTIQYF.

For the CDR3, the DNA is TGTGCCAGCAGCCTCGAAGCGGGGGGCTACACCCAGTACTTC. Translation gives CASSLEAGGYTQYF. This sequence joins TRBV5-4 and TRBJ2-5; 9 bases align to TRBD2. The CDR3 loop spans 14 amino acids. Germline CDR1 and CDR2: SGHNT and YYREEE (reference sequence). V lost 4 bases, J lost 8 bases, and 9 bases stayed unmatched.

The sample holds one count of this clone. V gene TRBV5-1 combines with J gene TRBJ1-5; 7 bases are shared with TRBD1. With V trimmed by 2 bases and J by 4 bases, 6 bases remained unmatched. Looked up from germline, CDR1 is SGHRS and CDR2 is YFSETQ. The length of the CDR3 is 15 residues. As DNA, the CDR3 is TGCGCCAGCAGCTTTGAGGCAGGGGGAAATCAGCCCCAGCATTTT. Protein: CASSFEAGGNQPQHF.

This clone turned up a few times. A read error may produce the germline difference seen at one junction end. The chain carries TRBV7-6 and TRBJ2-1, with TRBD2 matching over 7 bases. CDR3 length: 14 amino acids. The germline CDR1 and CDR2 sequences are SGHVS and FNYEAQ. DNA of the CDR3: TGTGCCAGCAGTTTAGCGGGTTCCTACAATGAGCAGTTCTTC. Translating gives CASSLAGSYNEQFF.

This clone occurred a few times. The chain joins TRBV30 to TRBJ2-5; a possible D gene is TRBD1 (6 bases). This CDR3 spans 12 amino acids. V lost 1 base, J lost 4 bases, and 7 bases lay in between. Germline-derived CDR1 and CDR2 are GTSNPN and SVGIG (reference sequence). The CDR3 coding sequence is TGTGCCTGGAGTGAAGGGGGAGAGACCCAGTACTTC. Amino acids: CAWSEGGETQYF.

This chain uses TRBV6-1 with TRBJ1-1; D call uncertain. V lost 2 bases to trimming and J lost 6 bases, with 10 bases between them. CDR1 is MNHNS, CDR2 SASEGT, per germline. This CDR3 region has 13 residues. The CDR3 loop reads CASSELRVAEAFF. CDR3 DNA sequence: TGTGCCAGCAGTGAATTACGTGTTGCTGAAGCTTTCTTT.